The 32 T cell receptor beta chains below were found in one sample sequenced in a study of technical replicates of blood from several donors. Libraries were prepared by immunoSEQ multiplex PCR; TCRdb keeps only in-frame clonotypes and omits some of them. The sample lists about 84,000 clones, 97% occurring once. Source material: T cells isolated from PBMCs. Receptors were obtained from a human donor in good health.

The chain has TRBV5-1 and TRBJ2-5; 8 nucleotides match TRBD2. The V gene's germline CDR1 is SGHRS and CDR2 YFSETQ. CDR3 length equals 13 residues. V shed 4 bases, J shed 5 bases, and the junction held 4 bases outside the gene matches. The CDR3 nucleotides are TGCGCCAGCAGCCCGGGACTAGATGAGACCCAGTACTTC. Amino acid sequence: CASSPGLDETQYF.

The rearrangement links TRBV7-9 to TRBJ1-2, with TRBD1 as a possible D gene (5 bases). This CDR3 has 14 amino acids. Germline lookup yields CDR1 SEHNR and CDR2 FQNEAQ (reference sequence). The germline V and J ends were trimmed by 1 base and 6 bases, with 12 bases remaining between them. CDR3 amino acids: CASSLVPGQNGYTF. CDR3 coding DNA: TGTGCCAGCAGCTTAGTGCCAGGGCAGAATGGCTACACCTTC.

The rearrangement joins TRBV9 to TRBJ2-1; 7 nucleotides line up with TRBD2. Trimming took 0 bases from V and 2 from J; bases not matched to a gene: 5. CDR1 and CDR2 (germline): SGDLS, YYNGEE. The CDR3 loop spans 16 amino acids. The CDR3 loop reads CASSVDGGGTYNEQFF. CDR3 sequence (DNA): TGTGCCAGCAGCGTAGATGGCGGGGGAACCTACAATGAGCAGTTCTTC. Complete variable domain (other parts from reference TRBV9 and TRBJ2-1): DSGVTQTPKHLITATGQRVTLRCSPRSGDLSVYWYQQSLDQGLQFLIQYYNGEERAKGNILERFSAQQFPDLHSELNLSSLELGDSALYFCASSVDGGGTYNEQFFGPGTRLTVL.

J is TRBJ1-2 and V is TRBV11-3; a weak D match, TRBD1 (5 bases). This CDR3 spans 11 amino acids. V was clipped by 8 bases and J by 5 bases, with 9 bases between them. Germline-derived CDR1 and CDR2 are SGHNT and YENEEA. The CDR3 nucleotides read TGTGCCAGCGGTGGGGGGTATGGCTACACCTTC. It is translated as CASGGGYGYTF.

This clone was picked up one time. This chain links TRBV15 with TRBJ1-5, with D possibly being TRBD1 (6 bases). Germline V CDR1 and CDR2: LNHNV, YYDKDF (reference sequence). The V end lost 1 base, the J end lost 6 bases, and 10 bases lay between the germline ends. CDR3 length: 14 residues. This CDR3 is CATSRAGAGQPQHF. CDR3 DNA sequence: TGTGCCACCAGCAGAGCAGGGGCTGGTCAGCCCCAGCATTTT.

V usage is TRBV21-1 and J usage is TRBJ2-7; TRBD1, the table's D call, lacks a check against the DNA. TRBV21-1 is marked as a pseudogene. The CDR3 totals 23 residues. The CDR3 DNA is TGTGCCAGCAGCAAAACCCTCCTCCCCCGGGGTCAGGGGGTCCCCCCCCGCTACTACGAGCAGTACTTC. As protein: CASSKTLLPRGQGVPPRYYEQYF.

The chain recombines TRBV15 with TRBJ2-3; 10 bases agree with TRBD2. V lost 6 bases to trimming and J lost 4 bases; unmatched junction nucleotides: 7. Germline CDR1 and CDR2: LNHNV and YYDKDF (reference sequence). This CDR3 comprises 15 residues. CDR3 coding DNA: TGTGCCACCAGGCGCGTAGCGGGGGGCTCAGATACGCAGTATTTT. This codes for CATRRVAGGSDTQYF.

V gene TRBV7-9 combines with J gene TRBJ1-5, with D tentatively TRBD1 (6 bases). CDR3 length: 14 residues. Germline CDR1 reads SEHNR; CDR2 reads FQNEAQ (reference sequence). V shed 2 bases and J shed 4 bases, with 9 bases lying between them. CDR3 DNA: TGTGCCAGCAGCTTATGGGACAAGAATCAGCCCCAGCATTTT. Translated, it gives CASSLWDKNQPQHF.

V and J are TRBV7-9 and TRBJ2-7; D gene uncertain. V lost 1 base to trimming and J lost 2 bases, with 6 bases between them. The CDR3 is 13 amino acids. Looked up from germline, CDR1 is SEHNR and CDR2 is FQNEAQ (reference sequence). CDR3 DNA sequence: TGTGCCAGCAGCTTAGTGGCCACCTACGAGCAGTACTTC. The encoded protein is CASSLVATYEQYF.

The V call is TRBV27, the J call TRBJ2-5, with TRBD2 matching 7 bases. CDR3 length equals 15 residues. J was trimmed by 2 bases and V by 4 bases; bases with no gene match: 7. Per germline, CDR1 MNHEY and CDR2 SMNVEV (reference sequence). Here the CDR3 DNA reads TGTGCCAGCAGTTACTCACTAGCGCTTCAAGAGACCCAGTACTTC. Its translation is CASSYSLALQETQYF.

J is TRBJ2-3 and V is TRBV7-9; 11 nucleotides align to TRBD2. The CDR3 consists of 15 residues. V was clipped by 4 bases and J by 8 bases; unmatched bases: 8. CDR1 and CDR2 from the germline V gene are SEHNR and FQNEAQ (reference sequence). The DNA for the CDR3 is TGTGCCAGCAGCTCGACTAGCGGGACGGCTGGTACGCAGTATTTT. This translates into CASSSTSGTAGTQYF.

J is TRBJ2-3 and V is TRBV4-1; TRBD1 matches 7 bases. The CDR3 contains 14 residues. After removal of 4 bases from V and 4 bases from J, the junction contained 5 bases not matched to a gene. CDR1 is MGHRA and CDR2 is YSYEKL in the germline V gene. CDR3 sequence: CASSLSRGSDTQYF. The CDR3 coding sequence is TGCGCCAGCAGCCTAAGCAGGGGGTCAGATACGCAGTATTTT.

V usage is TRBV11-3 and J usage is TRBJ2-5; TRBD2 agrees at 7 bases. V was pared by 3 bases and J by 1 base, with 8 bases of the junction left unmatched. Looked up from germline, CDR1 is SGHNT and CDR2 is YENEEA. CDR3 length: 16 residues. The CDR3 sequence is CASSFQVAGTQETQYF. The CDR3, as DNA: TGTGCCAGCAGCTTCCAAGTAGCGGGTACCCAAGAGACCCAGTACTTC.

This clone was recorded once. The chain has TRBV11-3 and TRBJ2-2, with D perhaps TRBD2 (5 bases). The CDR3 has 16 residues. V lost 3 bases and J lost 6, with 17 bases in between. The germline gives CDR1 SGHNT, CDR2 YENEEA. The CDR3 coding sequence is TGTGCCAGCAGCTTGGGGAGAGGTCGAGGCGCCGGGGAGCTGTTTTTT. Its translation is CASSLGRGRGAGELFF.

This clone appeared once. This chain uses TRBV7-9 with TRBJ1-5; D not resolved. Germline CDR1 reads SEHNR; CDR2 reads FQNEAQ (reference sequence). The V gene lost 2 bases and the J gene lost 5 bases, with 10 bases spanning the gap. This CDR3 contains 14 residues. This CDR3 reads CASSLSGSDQPQHF. The CDR3 DNA reads as TGTGCCAGCAGCTTAAGCGGAAGCGATCAGCCCCAGCATTTT.

The CDR3 here is CASSALELREMNTEAFF. For the CDR3, the DNA is TGTGCCAGCAGTGCCCTCGAGTTGAGGGAGATGAACACTGAAGCTTTCTTT. This chain connects TRBV25-1 to TRBJ1-1; D gene unclear. This CDR3 region has 17 residues. V lost 4 bases and J 0 bases, leaving 18 bases between the germline ends. The germline V gene has CDR1 MGHDK and CDR2 SYGVNS. Supplemented by reference TRBV25-1 and TRBJ1-1, the full variable domain reads EADIYQTPRYLVIGTGKKITLECSQTMGHDKMYWYQQDPGMELHLIHYSYGVNSTEKGDLSSESTVSRIRTEHFPLTLESARPSHTSQYLCASSALELREMNTEAFFGQGTRLTVV.

The rearrangement uses TRBV10-3 and TRBJ2-2; a possible D gene is TRBD2 (10 bases). Trimming left V 10 bases short and J 6 bases short, with 30 bases between. The germline V gene has CDR1 ENHRY and CDR2 SYGVKD. CDR3 size: 18 residues. CDR3: CATRPGQGPSGSAGELFF. The CDR3 coding sequence is TGTGCCACACGACCGGGACAGGGTCCTAGCGGGAGTGCCGGGGAGCTGTTTTTT.

V gene TRBV6-1 combines with J gene TRBJ1-2, with TRBD1 matching over 10 bases. This CDR3 region has 15 residues. After removal of 3 bases from V and 4 bases from J, the junction contained 5 bases not matched to a gene. Germline V lookup: CDR1 MNHNS, CDR2 SASEGT. CDR3 DNA sequence: TGTGCCAGCAGTGAGGGACAGGGGATGGCCTATGGCTACACCTTC. Its protein is CASSEGQGMAYGYTF.

This chain links TRBV11-3 with TRBJ2-7; TRBD1 matches at 8 bases. CDR3 length equals 15 residues. The germline CDR1 and CDR2 sequences are SGHNT and YENEEA. The V segment lost 4 bases and the J segment 4 bases; nucleotides outside the gene matches: 9. The CDR3 DNA reads as TGTGCCAGCAGCTCTGGACAGGGCAGACTTTACGAGCAGTACTTC. Its protein is CASSSGQGRLYEQYF.

The chain recombines TRBV19 with TRBJ1-5; TRBD1 might be the D (5 bases). The CDR3 has 12 amino acids. Germline CDR1 reads LNHDA; CDR2 reads SQIVND (reference sequence). Trimming removed 9 bases from V and 7 bases from J, with 13 bases in between. This CDR3 reads CASQSGGQPQHF. CDR3 DNA: TGTGCCAGCCAGAGTGGGGGGCAGCCCCAGCATTTT.

V is TRBV28 and J is TRBJ2-6; the D is unclear. Germline V CDR1 and CDR2: MDHEN, SYDVKM. V lost 3 bases, J lost 0 bases, and 9 bases lay in between. CDR3 length: 16 residues. CDR3 residues: CASSLGRTSGANVLTF. The DNA for the CDR3 is TGTGCCAGCAGTTTGGGCAGAACCTCTGGGGCCAACGTCCTGACTTTC.

The J gene is TRBJ1-6, the V gene TRBV7-8, with D maybe TRBD1 (5 bases). The V gene's germline CDR1 is SGHVS and CDR2 FQNEAQ. The CDR3 runs 14 residues. Deletions cut 5 bases from V and 7 bases from J, with 12 bases between. The CDR3 nucleotides are TGTGCCAGCAGCCCCCTCCGACAGAATTCACCCCTCCACTTT. This gives the protein CASSPLRQNSPLHF. The full variable domain, rest sourced from reference TRBV7-8 and TRBJ1-6, is GAGVSQSPRYKVAKRGQDVALRCDPISGHVSLFWYQQALGQGPEFLTYFQNEAQLDKSGLPSDRFFAERPEGSVSTLKIQRTQQEDSAVYLCASSPLRQNSPLHFGNGTRLTVT.

This sequence joins TRBV19 and TRBJ2-2; D is ambiguous. CDR3 size: 13 residues. Trimming removed 5 bases from V and 4 bases from J, with 8 bases in between. Germline CDR1 and CDR2: LNHDA and SQIVND (reference sequence). The CDR3 reads CASSFQITGELFF. DNA of the CDR3: TGTGCCAGTAGTTTCCAAATCACCGGGGAGCTGTTTTTT.

This rearrangement joins TRBV7-6 to TRBJ1-1; 10 positions agree with TRBD1. The V segment lost 5 bases and the J segment 3 bases; nucleotides outside the gene matches: 3. Per the germline V gene, CDR1 is SGHVS and CDR2 is FNYEAQ. This CDR3 region has 14 residues. The DNA of the CDR3 is TGTGCCAGCAGCCCCGGGACAGGGGACACTGAAGCTTTCTTT. It specifies CASSPGTGDTEAFF.

V and J are TRBV7-2 and TRBJ1-5; 8 bases are shared with TRBD1. The CDR3 contains 15 residues. CDR1 and CDR2 from the germline V gene are SGHTA and FQGNSA. Trimming removed 5 bases from V and 0 bases from J; junction bases left unmatched: 3. CDR3 residues: CASSQGAGSNQPQHF. CDR3 nucleotides: TGTGCCAGCAGCCAGGGGGCCGGTAGCAATCAGCCCCAGCATTTT.

This sequence joins TRBV7-8 and TRBJ1-1; 10 bases agree with TRBD1. The CDR3 is 17 amino acids. V lost 1 base to trimming and J lost 2 bases; unmatched junction nucleotides: 7. From germline, CDR1 is SGHVS and CDR2 FQNEAQ. The CDR3 reads CASSLGGTGVENTEAFF. In nucleotides, the CDR3 is TGTGCCAGCAGCTTAGGCGGGACAGGGGTTGAAAACACTGAAGCTTTCTTT.

The chain recombines TRBV5-6 with TRBJ2-1; TRBD2 is a possible D gene (5 bases). This CDR3 has 11 residues. V dropped 7 bases and J dropped 14 bases, with 16 bases sitting between them. CDR1 and CDR2 from the germline V gene are SGHDT and YYEEEE. The CDR3 region is CASGLGPSEFF. CDR3 nucleotides: TGTGCCAGCGGACTGGGCCCCTCAGAGTTCTTC. The variable domain in full, completed from reference TRBV5-6 and TRBJ2-1, reads DAGVTQSPTHLIKTRGQQVTLRCSPKSGHDTVSWYQQALGQGPQFIFQYYEEEERQRGNFPDRFSGHQFPNYSSELNVNALLLGDSALYLCASGLGPSEFFGPGTRLTVL.

The chain employs TRBV7-9 and TRBJ2-2; the match to TRBD1 covers 8 bases. The CDR3 totals 17 residues. The V gene end was trimmed by 5 bases and the J gene end by 4 bases; junction bases not matched to a gene: 12. Germline V lookup: CDR1 SEHNR, CDR2 FQNEAQ (reference sequence). CDR3 loop: CASSQGANLPVTGELFF. The CDR3 bases are TGTGCCAGCAGCCAGGGGGCCAACCTCCCGGTCACCGGGGAGCTGTTTTTT.

In its sample, this clone was seen once. The chain carries TRBV5-1 and TRBJ2-1, with TRBD1 matching over 8 bases. This CDR3 is 16 amino acids long. J was trimmed by 9 bases and V by 0 bases; bases with no gene match: 11. Per the germline V gene, CDR1 is SGHRS and CDR2 is YFSETQ. The CDR3 DNA is TGCGCCAGCAGCTTGGAACGGACAGGGAGCTTCATTGAGCAGTTCTTC. Translation gives CASSLERTGSFIEQFF.

The chain couples TRBV13 to TRBJ1-2; D gene ambiguous. The V end lost 2 bases, the J end lost 6 bases, and 13 bases lay between the germline ends. CDR3 length: 14 residues. Germline CDR1 and CDR2: PRHDT and FYEKMQ (reference sequence). The CDR3 is CASSLKGGRDGYTF. In DNA form, the CDR3 reads TGTGCCAGCAGCTTAAAGGGCGGGAGGGATGGCTACACCTTC.

The chain joins TRBV12-5 to TRBJ1-5, with 11 bases matching TRBD1. There are 16 residues in the CDR3. With V trimmed by 0 bases and J by 8 bases, 6 bases remained unmatched. Germline assignment: CDR1 LGHNT and CDR2 FRNRAP. The CDR3 here is CASGLVDRGRREPQHF. CDR3 DNA sequence: TGTGCTAGTGGTTTGGTGGACAGGGGGCGCAGGGAGCCCCAGCATTTT.

The chain is built from TRBV5-4 and TRBJ2-2; possible D gene TRBD1, 5 bases. The CDR3 has 13 residues. In germline, CDR1 is SGHNT, CDR2 YYREEE (reference sequence). The ends were cut back, 1 base at V and 6 bases at J, with 7 bases in the middle. The CDR3 DNA reads as TGTGCCAGCAGCTTGACAGGATCCGGGGAGCTGTTTTTT. Amino acid sequence: CASSLTGSGELFF.